These 2 T cell receptor beta chains were sequenced from one sample in a study of T cell changes during pregnancy in multiple sclerosis. TCRdb's table, derived via immunoSEQ multiplex PCR, lists solely in-frame clones and lacks some. The repertoire holds roughly 84,000 clones, with over 85% as singletons. The sequencing used peripheral blood, collected in the third trimester of pregnancy. Every receptor here comes from a female donor in good health, enrolled as a control in a pregnancy study.

This clone was observed once. This rearrangement joins TRBV19 to TRBJ1-2, with TRBD1 matching 9 bases. Germline V gene data show CDR1 as LNHDA and CDR2 as SQIVND (reference sequence). Trimming cost V 5 bases and J 4 bases; bases outside gene matches: 5. The CDR3 consists of 14 residues. CDR3 DNA sequence: TGTGCCAGTAGTCCGAGACAGGGGGGCTATGGCTACACCTTC. Amino acid sequence: CASSPRQGGYGYTF.

This clone was detected once. The chain employs TRBV28 and TRBJ2-7; TRBD1 matches at 7 bases. From germline, CDR1 is MDHEN and CDR2 SYDVKM. With 6 bases clipped from V and 5 bases from J, the junction kept 7 bases outside the gene matches. The CDR3 loop spans 13 amino acids. The CDR3 DNA sequence: TGTGCCAGCAGCCCCCAACAGGGGAACGAGCAGTACTTC. It encodes CASSPQQGNEQYF.